The next 21 T cell receptor beta chains were all read from a single sample in a study of OX40 agonist ivuxolimab in advanced cancers. Data came from immunoSEQ multiplex PCR; TCRdb stores just in-frame clones and leaves some out. Of tens of thousands of clones in the sample, 81% were seen once. Sequencing was performed on CD4+ or CD8+ T cells sorted from blood, taken in a trial of the OX40 agonist ivuxolimab. These receptors all come from an adult with an advanced solid tumor such as melanoma, head and neck, liver or kidney cancer.

The chain couples TRBV7-8 to TRBJ2-5; the D call may be TRBD1 or TRBD2 (5 bases each). Germline values: CDR1 SGHVS, CDR2 FQNEAQ. The ends were cut back, 1 base at V and 5 bases at J, with 11 bases in the middle. CDR3 length: 14 residues. The DNA of the CDR3 is TGTGCCAGCAGCTTAGGGGGGTGGCAGGAGACCCAGTACTTC. This sequence encodes CASSLGGWQETQYF.

This sequence joins TRBV7-2 and TRBJ2-5; TRBD1 matches 10 bases. Per the germline V gene, CDR1 is SGHTA and CDR2 is FQGNSA. V shed 3 bases and J 5 bases; nucleotides not matched to a gene: 6. The CDR3 covers 15 residues. CDR3 protein: CASSLGGQGTETQYF. CDR3 DNA: TGTGCCAGCAGCTTGGGGGGACAGGGGACGGAGACCCAGTACTTC.

The chain uses TRBV29-1 and TRBJ2-3; 10 positions match TRBD2. The CDR3 consists of 14 residues. V shed 3 bases, J shed 6 bases, and the junction held 6 bases outside the gene matches. The germline V gene has CDR1 SQVTM and CDR2 ANQGSEA. CDR3 DNA sequence: TGCAGCGTTGATGCTAGCGGGGGATTGGATACGCAGTATTTT. Translating gives CSVDASGGLDTQYF.

V and J are TRBV30 and TRBJ2-3; 10 bases agree with TRBD2. This CDR3 region has 14 residues. CDR1 is GTSNPN and CDR2 is SVGIG in the germline V gene (reference sequence). J gave up 7 bases and V 4 bases, and 8 bases lay outside the gene matches. The CDR3 nucleotides are TGTGCCTGGAAAAGCGGGAGGGCCGTAAATACGCAGTATTTT. Protein product: CAWKSGRAVNTQYF.

The chain employs TRBV10-3 and TRBJ1-1; 7 positions agree with TRBD1. The germline gives CDR1 ENHRY, CDR2 SYGVKD. V was clipped by 10 bases and J by 2 bases; unmatched bases: 4. This CDR3 contains 12 residues. CDR3 nucleotides: TGTGCCACCAGGGACAGCAACACTGAAGCTTTCTTT. This codes for CATRDSNTEAFF.

This chain connects TRBV2 to TRBJ2-1; D remains unclear. Germline V gene sequence: CDR1 SNHLY, CDR2 FYNNEI. V was clipped by 3 bases and J by 6 bases, with 12 bases between them. The CDR3 loop spans 14 amino acids. The CDR3 loop is CASSDLGSGNEQFF. For the CDR3, the DNA is TGTGCCAGCAGTGACCTGGGTTCGGGCAATGAGCAGTTCTTC.

V is TRBV9 and J is TRBJ2-1; 10 bases line up with TRBD2. Trimming cost V 2 bases and J 8 bases; bases outside gene matches: 7. The CDR3 is 15 residues long. CDR1 and CDR2 (germline): SGDLS, YYNGEE. CDR3 nucleotide sequence: TGTGCCAGCAGCGTCTCGGCTAGCGGGGGCCATGAGCAGTTCTTC. This encodes CASSVSASGGHEQFF.

With regard to this clone: This CDR3 is also generated by other DNA sequences in the sample. This chain connects TRBV9 to TRBJ1-2; no clear D. Trimming stripped 5 bases from V and 1 base from J, with 3 bases between. This CDR3 region has 11 residues. Germline-derived CDR1 and CDR2 are SGDLS and YYNGEE. CDR3 sequence reads: CASRGNYGYTF. The CDR3 region has the DNA TGTGCCAGCAGAGGTAACTATGGCTACACCTTC.

The rearrangement joins TRBV29-1 to TRBJ1-1; 7 positions agree with TRBD1. Germline CDR1 and CDR2: SQVTM and ANQGSEA. CDR3 length: 13 amino acids. V lost 2 bases to trimming and J lost 1 base; unmatched junction nucleotides: 1. CDR3 sequence reads: CSVERQGNTEAFF. In DNA, the CDR3 is TGCAGCGTTGAAAGACAGGGGAACACTGAAGCTTTCTTT.

The rearrangement links TRBV5-8 to TRBJ2-5; 8 bases agree with TRBD2. CDR1 and CDR2 from the germline V gene are SGHTS and YDEGEE. This CDR3 is 17 amino acids long. J was trimmed by 5 bases and V by 3 bases; bases with no gene match: 15. CDR3 protein: CASSSGSSGGSRETQYF. CDR3 DNA: TGTGCCAGCAGCTCAGGTTCCAGCGGGGGAAGCCGGGAGACCCAGTACTTC.

This rearrangement joins TRBV5-6 to TRBJ1-6; D is undetermined. This CDR3 has 15 amino acids. V was clipped by 0 bases and J by 5 bases, with 9 bases between them. CDR1 SGHDT and CDR2 YYEEEE come from the germline V gene. The CDR3, as DNA: TGTGCCAGCAGCTTGGCACCCAAGGATAATTCACCCCTCCACTTT. Amino acid sequence: CASSLAPKDNSPLHF.

The CDR3 reads CASSVGQWGTTDTQYF. As DNA, the CDR3 is TGTGCCAGCAGCGTGGGACAGTGGGGGACCACAGATACGCAGTATTTT. This chain joins TRBV27 and TRBJ2-3; 7 nucleotides agree with TRBD1. The CDR3 loop spans 16 amino acids. The V gene's germline CDR1 is MNHEY and CDR2 SMNVEV (reference sequence). With 6 bases clipped from V and 2 bases from J, the junction kept 11 bases outside the gene matches.

The chain couples TRBV21-1 to TRBJ2-2; TRBD1, the D gene given by the table, was not confirmed from the DNA. TRBV21-1 is a recognized pseudogene. The CDR3 is 17 residues long. The CDR3, as DNA: TGTGCCAGCAGCAAAAAGGGGGGCAGGGGGTCATCCGGGGAGCTGTTTTTT. Its protein is CASSKKGGRGSSGELFF.

This clone has more than one count but fewer than ten. The chain has TRBV19 and TRBJ2-7; TRBD2 is a possible D gene (5 bases). The CDR3 loop spans 13 amino acids. V lost 5 bases to trimming and J lost 0 bases, with 8 bases between them. CDR1 and CDR2 from the germline V gene are LNHDA and SQIVND (reference sequence). The CDR3 DNA sequence: TGTGCCAGTAGTCCTACTAGCTCCTACGAGCAGTACTTC. Protein sequence: CASSPTSSYEQYF.

The chain uses TRBV29-1 and TRBJ2-1; 10 bases align to TRBD2. Trimming removed 4 bases from V and 10 bases from J; junction bases left unmatched: 10. The CDR3 has 14 amino acids. Germline CDR1 SQVTM, CDR2 ANQGSEA. The CDR3: CSVVGLAGVEEQFF. CDR3 nucleotides: TGCAGCGTTGTTGGGCTAGCGGGAGTTGAGGAGCAGTTCTTC.

The rearrangement joins TRBV10-2 to TRBJ1-3; 9 bases fit TRBD1. Germline V lookup: CDR1 WSHSY, CDR2 SAAADI. This CDR3 comprises 15 residues. V dropped 5 bases and J dropped 4; count of bases not matched to a gene: 6. Here the CDR3 reads CASSPGQGSGNTIYF. The CDR3 nucleotides are TGCGCCAGCAGTCCGGGACAGGGCTCGGGAAACACCATATATTTT.

This chain joins TRBV18 and TRBJ2-2; 7 positions match TRBD1. Germline-derived CDR1 and CDR2 are KGHSH and LQKENI. The V and J ends lost 2 bases and 9 bases, in that order; junction bases with no gene match: 9. The CDR3 spans 15 residues. CDR3 sequence: CASSPGTAIDRELFF. The CDR3 nucleotides read TGTGCCAGCTCACCAGGGACAGCTATCGACCGGGAGCTGTTTTTT.

The V and J genes are TRBV7-2 and TRBJ1-1; D not resolved. Trimming removed 5 bases at V and 0 bases at J, with 4 bases between. CDR3 length equals 12 residues. Germline V lookup: CDR1 SGHTA, CDR2 FQGNSA. CDR3 coding DNA: TGTGCCAGCAGCGGTCTGAACACTGAAGCTTTCTTT. This gives the protein CASSGLNTEAFF.

This rearrangement joins TRBV4-1 to TRBJ1-2, with TRBD1 identical over 7 bases. Germline V gives CDR1 MGHRA, CDR2 YSYEKL. The CDR3 covers 14 residues. The J segment lost 7 bases and the V segment lost 4 bases, leaving 9 bases of the junction unmatched. CDR3 amino acids: CASSRLQGISGYTF. CDR3 DNA sequence: TGCGCCAGCAGCCGACTACAGGGGATTAGTGGCTACACCTTC.

The V call is TRBV15, the J call TRBJ1-3; D unresolved. Germline CDR1 and CDR2: LNHNV and YYDKDF (reference sequence). Trimming removed 0 bases from V and 0 bases from J, with 3 bases in between. The CDR3 is 14 residues long. CDR3 nucleotides: TGTGCCACCAGCAGAGAGGTCTCTGGAAACACCATATATTTT. As protein: CATSREVSGNTIYF.

This clone has just a few counts. The rearrangement joins TRBV5-1 to TRBJ2-4; D may match TRBD1 or TRBD2 (5 bases each). The CDR3 totals 14 residues. In germline, CDR1 is SGHRS, CDR2 YFSETQ. The V gene lost 0 bases and the J gene lost 6 bases, with 10 bases spanning the gap. For the CDR3, the DNA is TGCGCCAGCAGCTTGGGTGGGGGAGCAAACATTCAGTACTTC. Amino acid sequence: CASSLGGGANIQYF.